Listed below are T cell receptor beta chains from one sample, sequenced in a study of OX40 agonist ivuxolimab in advanced cancers. Clones were sequenced by immunoSEQ multiplex PCR, and TCRdb holds only the in-frame ones, with some missing. The repertoire holds about 98,000 clones, roughly 87% seen once, with 0.45% to 0.55% in the top ten. This sample comprised CD4+ or CD8+ T cells sorted from blood, obtained in a trial of the OX40 agonist ivuxolimab. These receptors were taken from an adult with an advanced solid tumor such as melanoma, head and neck, liver or kidney cancer. CDR3s include the opening cysteine and the closing phenylalanine or tryptophan. D genes are given only for firm matches. Clone size is given for some rows only: seen once, a few or many times, or a class if the clone is expanded.

once,TRBV6-5,TRBJ1-2,TRBD1,TGTGCCAGCAGCCGGACAGGGAACTATGGCTACACCTTC,CASSRTGNYGYTF
-,TRBV29-1,TRBJ2-7,-,TGCAGCGCCGAGGGGTTGGGGGGGGCTTACGAGCAGTACTTC,CSAEGLGGAYEQYF
-,TRBV6-1,TRBJ2-7,TRBD1,TGTGCCAGCAGTGTTGCCCCGGGACAGAACTACGAGCAGTACTTC,CASSVAPGQNYEQYF
-,TRBV10-2,TRBJ2-7,-,TGCGCCAGCAGTGAATCTAGTGGGGGACCCTACGAGCAGTACTTC,CASSESSGGPYEQYF
-,TRBV7-9,TRBJ2-7,-,TGTGCCAGCAGCCCACCTGGGGGCGAGCAGTACTTC,CASSPPGGEQYF
few,TRBV7-2,TRBJ1-6,TRBD1,TGTGCCAGCAGCCCAATCGGACAGGGTGGTTCACCCCTCCACTTT,CASSPIGQGGSPLHF
few,TRBV19,TRBJ1-1,TRBD1,TGTGCCAGTAGTATACACAGGGGGAACACTGAAGCTTTCTTT,CASSIHRGNTEAFF
-,TRBV18,TRBJ2-7,-,TGTGCCAGCTCAGTACAGGGTGAGGGGAACGAGCAGTACTTC,CASSVQGEGNEQYF
-,TRBV13,TRBJ2-3,-,TGTGCCAGCAGCTTTGGGGGATACACAGATACGCAGTATTTT,CASSFGGYTDTQYF
-,TRBV6-1,TRBJ2-3,-,TGTGCCAGCAGTTCAATCGTGGCTAGTTTGGATACGCAGTATTTT,CASSSIVASLDTQYF
-,TRBV18,TRBJ1-5,TRBD1,TGTGCCAGCTCACCAGAACAGGGGGGAGGTCAGCCCCAGCATTTT,CASSPEQGGGQPQHF
-,TRBV6-5,TRBJ1-1,-,TGTGCCAGCAGGTCGCAGGGTTCAGCTTTCTTT,CASRSQGSAFF
-,TRBV7-3,TRBJ1-1,-,TGTGCCAGCAGCCTCCGGGAGGGACCTGAAGCTTTCTTT,CASSLREGPEAFF
-,TRBV18,TRBJ1-1,-,TGTGCCAGCTCACCACGGCGAGACACTTACACTGAAGCTTTCTTT,CASSPRRDTYTEAFF
-,TRBV7-2,TRBJ2-7,TRBD1,TGTGCCAGCAGCCCGACAGGGTGGTCCTACGAGCAGTACTTC,CASSPTGWSYEQYF
-,TRBV2,TRBJ2-5,TRBD1,TGTGCCACCGCGGGACAGGGGTTTTTAGAGACCCAGTACTTC,CATAGQGFLETQYF
-,TRBV27,TRBJ2-5,-,TGTGCCAGCAGTTTAAATTTTAAAGAGACCCAGTACTTC,CASSLNFKETQYF
-,TRBV2,TRBJ1-2,TRBD1,TGTGCCAGCAGAACTACAGGGGAGGGGGTCTACACCTTC,CASRTTGEGVYTF
-,TRBV7-3,TRBJ1-1,-,TGTGCCAGCAGCTTAACGGGGGTGAGCACTGAAGCTTTCTTT,CASSLTGVSTEAFF
-,TRBV7-9,TRBJ2-3,-,TGTGCCAGCAGCTTATTGGTAGGGGGGCCCCCTAGCACAGATACGCAGTATTTT,CASSLLVGGPPSTDTQYF
-,TRBV16,TRBJ1-4,-,TGTGCCAGCAGCCACAGGGATCATGCAACTAATGAAAAACTGTTTTTT,CASSHRDHATNEKLFF
-,TRBV28,TRBJ2-3,-,TGTGCCAGCAGTTCGACAACAGATACGCAGTATTTT,CASSSTTDTQYF
-,TRBV6-5,TRBJ1-5,-,TGTGCCAGCAGTCCCGGACAGCGCCCTAATCAGCCCCAGCATTTT,CASSPGQRPNQPQHF